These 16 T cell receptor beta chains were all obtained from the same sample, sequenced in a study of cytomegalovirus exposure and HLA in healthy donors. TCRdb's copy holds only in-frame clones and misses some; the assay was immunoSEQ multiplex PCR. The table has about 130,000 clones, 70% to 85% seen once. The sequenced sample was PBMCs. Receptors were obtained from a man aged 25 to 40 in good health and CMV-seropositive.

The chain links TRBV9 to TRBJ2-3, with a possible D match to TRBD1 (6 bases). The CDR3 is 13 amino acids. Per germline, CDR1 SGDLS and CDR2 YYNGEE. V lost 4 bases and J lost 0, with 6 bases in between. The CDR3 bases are TGTGCCAGCAGCACAGGGAGCACAGATACGCAGTATTTT. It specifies CASSTGSTDTQYF. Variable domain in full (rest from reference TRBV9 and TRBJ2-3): DSGVTQTPKHLITATGQRVTLRCSPRSGDLSVYWYQQSLDQGLQFLIQYYNGEERAKGNILERFSAQQFPDLHSELNLSSLELGDSALYFCASSTGSTDTQYFGPGTRLTVL.

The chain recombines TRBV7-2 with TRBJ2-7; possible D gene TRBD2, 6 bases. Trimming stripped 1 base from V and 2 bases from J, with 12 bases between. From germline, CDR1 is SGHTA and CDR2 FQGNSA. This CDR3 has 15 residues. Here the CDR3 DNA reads TGTGCCAGCAGCTTAGGGGGGACGGGAGCCTACGAGCAGTACTTC. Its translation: CASSLGGTGAYEQYF.

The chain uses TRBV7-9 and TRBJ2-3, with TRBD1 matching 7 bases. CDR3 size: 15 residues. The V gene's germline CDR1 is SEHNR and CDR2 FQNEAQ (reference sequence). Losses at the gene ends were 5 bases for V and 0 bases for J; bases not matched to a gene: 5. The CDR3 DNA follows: TGTGCCAGCAGCGCGGACAGGCCGAGCACAGATACGCAGTATTTT. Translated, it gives CASSADRPSTDTQYF.

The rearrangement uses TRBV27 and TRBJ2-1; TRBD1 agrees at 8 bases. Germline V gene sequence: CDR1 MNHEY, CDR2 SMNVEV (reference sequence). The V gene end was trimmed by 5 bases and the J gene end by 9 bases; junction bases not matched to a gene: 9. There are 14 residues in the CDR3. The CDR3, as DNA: TGTGCCAGCAGTCTCGCCCGACAGGGGTTTGAGCAGTTCTTC. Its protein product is CASSLARQGFEQFF.

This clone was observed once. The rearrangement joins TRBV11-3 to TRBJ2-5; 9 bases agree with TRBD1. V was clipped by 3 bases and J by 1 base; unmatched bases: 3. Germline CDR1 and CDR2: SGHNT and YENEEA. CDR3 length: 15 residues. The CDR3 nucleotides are TGTGCCAGCAGCTTGGGGACAGGGCCCCAAGAGACCCAGTACTTC. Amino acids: CASSLGTGPQETQYF.

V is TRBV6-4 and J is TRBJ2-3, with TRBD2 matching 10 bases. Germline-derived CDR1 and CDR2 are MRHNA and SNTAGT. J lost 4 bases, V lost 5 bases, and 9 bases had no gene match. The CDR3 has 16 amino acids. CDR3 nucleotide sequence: TGTGCCAGCAGTCTCCTAGCGGGAGAGGGGGCAGATACGCAGTATTTT. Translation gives CASSLLAGEGADTQYF.

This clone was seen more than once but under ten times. DNA for the CDR3: TGTGCCAGCAGCGTCGAGGGGAGGGACACCGGGGAGCTGTTTTTT. Its protein is CASSVEGRDTGELFF. The chain has TRBV9 and TRBJ2-2, with 7 positions matching TRBD2. CDR1 and CDR2 from the germline V gene are SGDLS and YYNGEE. This CDR3 has 15 amino acids. J was trimmed by 3 bases and V by 2 bases; bases with no gene match: 4.

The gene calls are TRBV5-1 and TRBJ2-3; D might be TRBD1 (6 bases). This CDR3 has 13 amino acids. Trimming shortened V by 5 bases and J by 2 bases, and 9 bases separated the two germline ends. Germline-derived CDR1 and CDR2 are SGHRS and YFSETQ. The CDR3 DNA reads TGCGCCAGCAGGGCAGGGGCCACAGATACGCAGTATTTT. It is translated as CASRAGATDTQYF.

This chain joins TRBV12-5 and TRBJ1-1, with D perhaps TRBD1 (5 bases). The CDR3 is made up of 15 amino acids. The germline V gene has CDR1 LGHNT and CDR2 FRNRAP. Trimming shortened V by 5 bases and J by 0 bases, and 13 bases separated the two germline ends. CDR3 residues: CASGPPRGMNTEAFF. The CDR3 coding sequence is TGTGCTAGTGGTCCCCCTCGGGGGATGAACACTGAAGCTTTCTTT.

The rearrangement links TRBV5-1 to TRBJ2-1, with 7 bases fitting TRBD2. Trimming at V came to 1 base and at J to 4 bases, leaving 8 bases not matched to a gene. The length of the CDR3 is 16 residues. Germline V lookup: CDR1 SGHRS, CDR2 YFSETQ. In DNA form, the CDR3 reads TGCGCCAGCAGCTTGTTGGCTAGCGGATCTTACAATGAGCAGTTCTTC. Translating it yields CASSLLASGSYNEQFF.

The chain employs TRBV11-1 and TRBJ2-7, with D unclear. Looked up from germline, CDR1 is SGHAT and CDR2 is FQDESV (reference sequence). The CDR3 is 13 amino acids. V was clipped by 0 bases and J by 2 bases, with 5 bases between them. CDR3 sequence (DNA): TGTGCCAGCAGCTTAGCGGGCCCCTACGAGCAGTACTTC. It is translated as CASSLAGPYEQYF.

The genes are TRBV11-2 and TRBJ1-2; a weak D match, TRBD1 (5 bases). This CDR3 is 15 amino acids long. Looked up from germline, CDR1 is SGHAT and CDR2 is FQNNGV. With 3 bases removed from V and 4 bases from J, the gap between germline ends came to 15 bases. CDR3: CASSLIGPRGYGYTF. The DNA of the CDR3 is TGTGCCAGCAGCTTGATAGGACCTAGGGGCTATGGCTACACCTTC.

The CDR3 DNA sequence: TGTGCCAGCAGCTCGAGAGGAACAAACTATGGCTACACCTTC. This gives the protein CASSSRGTNYGYTF. The chain recombines TRBV7-9 with TRBJ1-2, with unresolved D. Germline V CDR1 and CDR2: SEHNR, FQNEAQ (reference sequence). V was trimmed by 4 bases and J by 2 bases, leaving 11 bases between them. This CDR3 comprises 14 residues.

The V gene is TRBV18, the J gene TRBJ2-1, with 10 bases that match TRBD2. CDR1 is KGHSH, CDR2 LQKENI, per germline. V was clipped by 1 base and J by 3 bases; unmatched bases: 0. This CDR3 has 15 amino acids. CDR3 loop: CASSPRLAGYNEQFF. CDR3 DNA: TGTGCCAGCTCACCACGACTAGCGGGCTACAATGAGCAGTTCTTC.

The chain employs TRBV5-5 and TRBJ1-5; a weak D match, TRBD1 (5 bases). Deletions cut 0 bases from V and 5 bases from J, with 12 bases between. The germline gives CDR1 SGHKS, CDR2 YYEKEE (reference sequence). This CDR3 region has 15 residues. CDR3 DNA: TGTGCCAGCAGCTTGGAAGGACATACGGATCAGCCCCAGCATTTT. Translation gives CASSLEGHTDQPQHF.

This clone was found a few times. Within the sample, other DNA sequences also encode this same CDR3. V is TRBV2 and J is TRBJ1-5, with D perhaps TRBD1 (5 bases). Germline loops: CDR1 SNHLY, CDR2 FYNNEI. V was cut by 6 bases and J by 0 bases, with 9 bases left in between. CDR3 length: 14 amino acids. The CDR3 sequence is CASRGDSSNQPQHF. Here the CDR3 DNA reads TGTGCCAGCAGAGGCGACAGTAGCAATCAGCCCCAGCATTTT.